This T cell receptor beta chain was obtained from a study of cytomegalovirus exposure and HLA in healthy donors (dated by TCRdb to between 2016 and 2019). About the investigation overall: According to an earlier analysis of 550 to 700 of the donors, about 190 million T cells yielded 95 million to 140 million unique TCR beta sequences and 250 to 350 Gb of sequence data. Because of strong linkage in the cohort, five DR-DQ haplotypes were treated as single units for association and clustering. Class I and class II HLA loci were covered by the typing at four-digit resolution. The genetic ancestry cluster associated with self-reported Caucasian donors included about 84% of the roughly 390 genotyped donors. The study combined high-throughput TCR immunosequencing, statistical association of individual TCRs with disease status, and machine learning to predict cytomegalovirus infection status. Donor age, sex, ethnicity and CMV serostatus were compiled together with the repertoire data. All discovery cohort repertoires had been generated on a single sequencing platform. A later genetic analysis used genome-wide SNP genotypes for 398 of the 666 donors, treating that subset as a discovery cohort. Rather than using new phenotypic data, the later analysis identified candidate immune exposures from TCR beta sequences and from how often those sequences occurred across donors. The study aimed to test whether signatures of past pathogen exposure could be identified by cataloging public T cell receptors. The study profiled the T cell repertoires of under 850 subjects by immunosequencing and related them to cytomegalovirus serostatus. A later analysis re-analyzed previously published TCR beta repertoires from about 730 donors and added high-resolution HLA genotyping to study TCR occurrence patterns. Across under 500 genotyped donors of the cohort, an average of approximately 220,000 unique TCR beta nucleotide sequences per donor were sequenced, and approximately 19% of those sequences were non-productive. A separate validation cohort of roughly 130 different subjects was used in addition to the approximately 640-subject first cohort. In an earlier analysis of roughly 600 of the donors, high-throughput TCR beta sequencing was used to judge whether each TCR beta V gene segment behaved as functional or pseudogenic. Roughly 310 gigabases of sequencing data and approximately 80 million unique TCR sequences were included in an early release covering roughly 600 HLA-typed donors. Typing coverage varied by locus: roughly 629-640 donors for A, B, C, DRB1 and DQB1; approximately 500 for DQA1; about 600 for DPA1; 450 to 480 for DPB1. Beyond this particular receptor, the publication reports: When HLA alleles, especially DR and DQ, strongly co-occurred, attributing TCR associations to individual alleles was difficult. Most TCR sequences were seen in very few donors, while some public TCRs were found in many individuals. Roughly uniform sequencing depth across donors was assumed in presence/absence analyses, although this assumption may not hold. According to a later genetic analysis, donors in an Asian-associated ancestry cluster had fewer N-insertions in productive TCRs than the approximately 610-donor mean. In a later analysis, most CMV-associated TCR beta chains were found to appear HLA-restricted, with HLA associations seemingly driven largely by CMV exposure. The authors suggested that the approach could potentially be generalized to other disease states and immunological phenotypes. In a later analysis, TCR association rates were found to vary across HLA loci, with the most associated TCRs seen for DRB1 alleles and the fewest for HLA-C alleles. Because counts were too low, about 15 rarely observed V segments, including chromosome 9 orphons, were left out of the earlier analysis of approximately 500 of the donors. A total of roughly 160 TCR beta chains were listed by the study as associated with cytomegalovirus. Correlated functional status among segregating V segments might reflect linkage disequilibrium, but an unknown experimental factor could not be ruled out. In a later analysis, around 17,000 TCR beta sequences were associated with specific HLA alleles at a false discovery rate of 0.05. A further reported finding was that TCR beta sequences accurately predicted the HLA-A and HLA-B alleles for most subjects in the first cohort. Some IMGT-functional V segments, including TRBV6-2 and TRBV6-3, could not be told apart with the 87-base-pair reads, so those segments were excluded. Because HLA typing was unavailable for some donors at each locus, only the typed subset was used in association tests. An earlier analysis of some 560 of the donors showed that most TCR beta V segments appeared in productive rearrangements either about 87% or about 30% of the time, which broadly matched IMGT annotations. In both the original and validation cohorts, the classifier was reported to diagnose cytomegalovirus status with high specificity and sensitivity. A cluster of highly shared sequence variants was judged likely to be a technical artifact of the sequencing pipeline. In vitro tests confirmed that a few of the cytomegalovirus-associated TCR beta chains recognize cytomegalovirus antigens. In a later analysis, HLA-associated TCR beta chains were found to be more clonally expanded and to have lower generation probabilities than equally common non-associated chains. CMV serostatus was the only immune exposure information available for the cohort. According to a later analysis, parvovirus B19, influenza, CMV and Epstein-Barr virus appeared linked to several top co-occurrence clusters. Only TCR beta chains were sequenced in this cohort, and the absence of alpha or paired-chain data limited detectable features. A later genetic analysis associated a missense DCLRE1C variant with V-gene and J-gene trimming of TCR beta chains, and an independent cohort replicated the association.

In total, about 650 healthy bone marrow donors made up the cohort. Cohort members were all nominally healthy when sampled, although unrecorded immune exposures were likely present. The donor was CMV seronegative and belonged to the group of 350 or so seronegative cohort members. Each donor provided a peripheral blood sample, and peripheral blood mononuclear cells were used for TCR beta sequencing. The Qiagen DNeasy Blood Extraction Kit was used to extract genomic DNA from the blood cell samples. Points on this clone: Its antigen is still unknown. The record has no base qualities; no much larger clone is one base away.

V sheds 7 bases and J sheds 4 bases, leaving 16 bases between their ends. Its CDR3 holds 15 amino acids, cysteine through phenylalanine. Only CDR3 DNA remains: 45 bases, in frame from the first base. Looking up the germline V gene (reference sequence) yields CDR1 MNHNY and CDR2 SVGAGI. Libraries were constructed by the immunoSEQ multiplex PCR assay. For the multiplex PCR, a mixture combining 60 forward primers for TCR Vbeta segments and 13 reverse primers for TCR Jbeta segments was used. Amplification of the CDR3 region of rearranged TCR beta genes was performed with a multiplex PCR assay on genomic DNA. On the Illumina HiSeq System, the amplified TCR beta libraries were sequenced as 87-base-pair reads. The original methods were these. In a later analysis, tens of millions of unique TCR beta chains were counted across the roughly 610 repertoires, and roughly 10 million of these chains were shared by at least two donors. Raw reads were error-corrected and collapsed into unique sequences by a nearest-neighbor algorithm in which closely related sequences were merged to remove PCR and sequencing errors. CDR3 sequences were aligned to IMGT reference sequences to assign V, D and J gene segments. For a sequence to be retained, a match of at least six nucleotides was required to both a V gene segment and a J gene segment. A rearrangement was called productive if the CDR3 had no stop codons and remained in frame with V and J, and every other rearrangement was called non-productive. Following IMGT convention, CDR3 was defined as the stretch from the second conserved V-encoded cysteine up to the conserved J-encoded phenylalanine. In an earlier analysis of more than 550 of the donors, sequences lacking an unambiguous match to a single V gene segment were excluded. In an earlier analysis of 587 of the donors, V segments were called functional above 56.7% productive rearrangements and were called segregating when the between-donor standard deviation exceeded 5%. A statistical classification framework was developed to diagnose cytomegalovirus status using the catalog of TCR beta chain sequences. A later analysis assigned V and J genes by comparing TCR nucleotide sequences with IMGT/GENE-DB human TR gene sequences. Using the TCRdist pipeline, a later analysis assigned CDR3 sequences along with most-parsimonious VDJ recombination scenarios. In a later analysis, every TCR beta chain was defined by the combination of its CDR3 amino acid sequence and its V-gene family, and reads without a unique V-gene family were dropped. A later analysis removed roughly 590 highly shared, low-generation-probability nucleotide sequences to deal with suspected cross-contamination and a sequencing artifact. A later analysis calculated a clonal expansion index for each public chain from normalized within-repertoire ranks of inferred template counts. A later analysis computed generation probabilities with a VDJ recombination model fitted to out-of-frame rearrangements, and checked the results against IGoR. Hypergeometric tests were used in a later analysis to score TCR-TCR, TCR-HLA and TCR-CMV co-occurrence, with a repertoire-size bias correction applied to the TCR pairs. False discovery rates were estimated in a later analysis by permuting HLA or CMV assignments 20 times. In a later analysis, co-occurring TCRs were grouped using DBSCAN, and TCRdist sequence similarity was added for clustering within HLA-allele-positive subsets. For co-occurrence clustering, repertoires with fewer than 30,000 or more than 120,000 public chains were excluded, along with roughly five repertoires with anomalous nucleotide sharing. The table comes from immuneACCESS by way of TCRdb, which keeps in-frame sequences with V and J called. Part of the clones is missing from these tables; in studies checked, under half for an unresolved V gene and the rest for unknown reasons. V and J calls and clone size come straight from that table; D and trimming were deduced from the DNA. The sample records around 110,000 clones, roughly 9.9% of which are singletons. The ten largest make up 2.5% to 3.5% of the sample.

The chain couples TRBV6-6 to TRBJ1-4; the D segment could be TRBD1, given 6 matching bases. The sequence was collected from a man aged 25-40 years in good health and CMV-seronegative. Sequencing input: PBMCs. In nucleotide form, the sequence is TGTGCCAGCATTTATTCGACAGGAAATAATGAAAAACTGTTTTTT. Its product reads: CASIYSTGNNEKLFF.